This TCR beta chain was captured by sequencing in a study of OX40 agonist ivuxolimab in advanced cancers. In the study overall: An anti-OX40 (CD134) antibody with agonistic activity, ivuxolimab, was administered to patients. Eligibility admitted prior anti-PD-1, anti-PD-L1 or anti-CTLA-4 therapy; roughly 37% had some.

Overall study findings and caveats: Several nonresponders also turned out to have low normalized T-cell clonal expansion.

Sequencing used immunoSEQ multiplex PCR; TCRdb keeps in-frame clones, though not all of them. The sample consists of tens of thousands of clones, more than 75% of them appearing once. Notes on this clone: Its antigen is as yet unknown.

Sample: CD4+ or CD8+ T cells sorted from blood, taken in a trial of the OX40 agonist ivuxolimab. The sequence came from an adult with an advanced solid tumor such as melanoma, head and neck, liver or kidney cancer.

CDR3 residues: CASSLALAGSYEQYF. Here the CDR3 DNA reads TGTGCCAGCAGCTTAGCGTTGGCGGGAAGCTACGAGCAGTACTTC. The gene calls are TRBV7-2 and TRBJ2-7, with D possibly TRBD2 on 6 matching bases. From germline, CDR1 is SGHTA and CDR2 FQGNSA. The V gene lost 0 bases and the J gene lost 3 bases, with 12 bases spanning the gap. This CDR3 has 15 residues.